The 12 T cell receptor beta chains listed next were all sequenced from one sample in a study of Ad26.COV2.S vaccination and SARS-CoV-2 variants. The protocol was immunoSEQ multiplex PCR, while the TCRdb copy is restricted to in-frame clones and leaves out a portion. Found here are about 320,000 clones, around 84% of them singletons; the top ten hold around 1.9%. Treatment specified: roughly 18 received Ad26.COV2.S at low or high dose, single or two shots; 5 received placebo; per-sample allocation not given. The investigators took samples on day 63 after the first vaccine or placebo injection. Material: peripheral blood, obtained in a trial of Ad26.COV2.S vaccine versus placebo. Every receptor here comes from a person aged 18-60 years who received the Ad26.COV2.S COVID-19 vaccine or a placebo.

This clone was counted once. V and J are TRBV18 and TRBJ2-7, with 9 bases that match TRBD2. V trimming: 6 bases; J trimming: 5 bases; junction bases outside the gene matches: 11. CDR3 length: 15 residues. Germline V gene sequence: CDR1 KGHSH, CDR2 LQKENI. The CDR3 DNA reads as TGTGCCAGCTCCATGGGACTAGCCCTGGTTGACGAGCAGTACTTC. Residues: CASSMGLALVDEQYF.

The chain carries TRBV9 and TRBJ1-1, with D possibly TRBD1 on 6 matching bases. Germline CDR1 reads SGDLS; CDR2 reads YYNGEE. The CDR3 is 16 amino acids. V was cut by 3 bases and J by 0 bases, with 15 bases left in between. The CDR3 DNA sequence: TGTGCCAGCAGCGGGGGGGCACAGGTCCTGAACACTGAAGCTTTCTTT. Its protein is CASSGGAQVLNTEAFF. Complete variable domain (other parts from reference TRBV9 and TRBJ1-1): DSGVTQTPKHLITATGQRVTLRCSPRSGDLSVYWYQQSLDQGLQFLIQYYNGEERAKGNILERFSAQQFPDLHSELNLSSLELGDSALYFCASSGGAQVLNTEAFFGQGTRLTVV.

This clone was observed a single time. V is TRBV5-4 and J is TRBJ2-3; D is uncertain. The length of the CDR3 is 14 residues. V lost 2 bases to trimming and J lost 2 bases, with 9 bases between them. Germline V lookup: CDR1 SGHNT, CDR2 YYREEE (reference sequence). CDR3 residues: CASSFGGDTDTQYF. The CDR3 DNA follows: TGTGCCAGCAGCTTCGGCGGCGACACAGATACGCAGTATTTT. The whole variable domain, remainder taken from reference TRBV5-4 and TRBJ2-3, is ETGVTQSPTHLIKTRGQQVTLRCSSQSGHNTVSWYQQALGQGPQFIFQYYREEENGRGNFPPRFSGLQFPNYSSELNVNALELDDSALYLCASSFGGDTDTQYFGPGTRLTVL.

The rearrangement links TRBV7-8 to TRBJ1-3; D is ambiguous. The CDR3 runs to 13 residues. The V gene's germline CDR1 is SGHVS and CDR2 FQNEAQ. V shed 1 base and J shed 4 bases, with 5 bases lying between them. CDR3 loop: CASSLGRGNTIYF. CDR3 DNA sequence: TGTGCCAGCAGCTTAGGGAGGGGAAACACCATATATTTT.

The chain joins TRBV5-1 to TRBJ2-7, with D uncertain. CDR3 length: 14 amino acids. Looked up from germline, CDR1 is SGHRS and CDR2 is YFSETQ. The V gene lost 0 bases and the J gene lost 1 base, with 8 bases spanning the gap. In DNA, the CDR3 is TGCGCCAGCAGCTTGGGCGGCAAATCCTACGAGCAGTACTTC. It yields the protein CASSLGGKSYEQYF.

The chain is built from TRBV27 and TRBJ1-2, with a weak D call TRBD1 (6 bases). Germline V gene sequence: CDR1 MNHEY, CDR2 SMNVEV (reference sequence). V was shortened by 2 bases and J by 2 bases, with 12 bases between the two germline ends. This CDR3 contains 15 residues. The CDR3 region is CASSLNRRGNYGYTF. CDR3 nucleotide sequence: TGTGCCAGCAGTTTAAACAGGAGGGGGAACTATGGCTACACCTTC.

V usage is TRBV7-2 and J usage is TRBJ2-2, with D possibly TRBD1 on 6 matching bases. The CDR3 sequence is 16 residues long. V was pared by 5 bases and J by 6 bases, with 19 bases between. The germline V gene has CDR1 SGHTA and CDR2 FQGNSA. The CDR3 DNA is TGTGCCAGCAGCCCCCGACAGGTACTAGGGGCCGGGGAGCTGTTTTTT. Translated: CASSPRQVLGAGELFF. Together with reference TRBV7-2 and TRBJ2-2, the CDR3 gives the full variable domain: GAGVSQSPSNKVTEKGKDVELRCDPISGHTALYWYRQSLGQGLEFLIYFQGNSAPDKSGLPSDRFSAERTGGSVSTLTIQRTQQEDSAVYLCASSPRQVLGAGELFFGEGSRLTVL.

This rearrangement joins TRBV9 to TRBJ1-3; 7 nucleotides align to TRBD1. The germline gives CDR1 SGDLS, CDR2 YYNGEE. The CDR3 has 19 residues. Trimming removed 2 bases from V and 0 bases from J; junction bases left unmatched: 14. CDR3 DNA sequence: TGTGCCAGCAGCGTGGGGGCAGGGGGATGGGAAACCTCTGGAAACACCATATATTTT. This sequence encodes CASSVGAGGWETSGNTIYF.

The chain employs TRBV11-2 and TRBJ2-5; 11 bases are shared with TRBD2. Germline V gene lookup returns CDR1 SGHAT and CDR2 FQNNGV. The CDR3 runs to 15 residues. J lost 2 bases, V lost 6 bases, and 5 bases had no gene match. The CDR3 here is CASRRLAGSQETQYF. CDR3 in DNA: TGTGCCAGCAGGCGACTAGCGGGGTCACAAGAGACCCAGTACTTC.

This rearrangement joins TRBV6-5 to TRBJ2-1; D may correspond to TRBD1 or TRBD2 (7 bases each). CDR3 length: 15 amino acids. The germline CDR1 and CDR2 sequences are MNHEY and SVGAGI. Trimming stripped 0 bases from V and 7 bases from J, with 13 bases between. The CDR3 bases are TGTGCCAGCAGTTACTCACAGGGGCGGGGGAATGAGCAGTTCTTC. Protein product: CASSYSQGRGNEQFF.

The chain couples TRBV5-1 to TRBJ2-2; D uncertain. CDR3 size: 14 residues. Per germline, CDR1 SGHRS and CDR2 YFSETQ. Deletions cut 2 bases from V and 6 bases from J, with 11 bases between. CDR3 amino acids: CASSFEGTSGELFF. CDR3 DNA sequence: TGCGCCAGCAGCTTCGAAGGAACCTCCGGGGAGCTGTTTTTT.

The V call is TRBV3-1 (or the pseudogene TRBV3-2), the J call TRBJ1-2; D perhaps matches TRBD1 (5 bases). The V end was cut by 3 bases, the J end by 3 bases, with 11 bases between. Germline CDR1 is LGHDT and CDR2 is YNNKEL (reference sequence). CDR3 length: 14 amino acids. The DNA for the CDR3 is TGTGCCAGCAGCCACCTGCAGGGAGACTATGGCTACACCTTC. The encoded protein is CASSHLQGDYGYTF.